Following are 31 T cell receptor beta chains from one sample sequenced in a study of blood T cell repertoires in COVID-19. Libraries were prepared by immunoSEQ multiplex PCR; TCRdb keeps only in-frame clonotypes and omits some of them. The table records 110,000 to 150,000 clones, 70% to 85% of them present only once. Sequencing used peripheral blood. The receptors shown here come from a man in his sixties with active or convalescent COVID-19.

The chain couples TRBV6-5 to TRBJ1-1; TRBD1 is a possible D gene (5 bases). Germline CDR1 and CDR2: MNHEY and SVGAGI. This CDR3 region has 15 residues. The ends were cut back, 4 bases at V and 1 base at J, with 13 bases in the middle. The CDR3 protein is CASSFYVGQNTEAFF. The DNA for the CDR3 is TGTGCCAGCAGTTTTTACGTCGGACAGAACACTGAAGCTTTCTTT.

The chain carries TRBV11-3 and TRBJ1-4; 11 bases align to TRBD1. CDR1 SGHNT and CDR2 YENEEA come from the germline V gene. The V and J ends lost 5 bases and 11 bases, in that order; junction bases with no gene match: 7. CDR3 length: 14 amino acids. The CDR3 region has the DNA TGTGCCAGCAGCGCGTCCCGGGACAGGGGGAAACTGTTTTTT. Translating it yields CASSASRDRGKLFF.

The rearrangement links TRBV4-3 to TRBJ1-5; 9 bases match TRBD1. Germline V lookup: CDR1 LGHNA, CDR2 YSLEER. This CDR3 is built from 16 residues. Trimming removed 1 base from V and 3 bases from J; junction bases left unmatched: 4. CDR3 in DNA: TGCGCCAGCAGCCAAGGGACAGGGGCCCCCAATCAGCCCCAGCATTTT. Translation: CASSQGTGAPNQPQHF.

The rearrangement joins TRBV7-9 to TRBJ2-1, with a possible D match to TRBD2 (6 bases). Germline V gene sequence: CDR1 SEHNR, CDR2 FQNEAQ (reference sequence). Trimming took off 1 base at V and 14 bases at J, with 18 bases between the two ends. The CDR3 consists of 14 residues. Here the CDR3 reads CASSLGTGLREEFF. CDR3 nucleotide sequence: TGTGCCAGCAGCTTAGGGACGGGACTCCGTGAAGAGTTCTTC.

This clone has a single count. The genes are TRBV7-2 and TRBJ2-3; D possibly corresponds to TRBD2 (6 bases). The CDR3 extends over 13 amino acids. V shed 6 bases and J shed 8 bases, with 15 bases lying between them. The germline V gene has CDR1 SGHTA and CDR2 FQGNSA. The CDR3 loop is CASRRDPAGTQYF. For the CDR3, the DNA is TGTGCCAGCAGGCGGGACCCCGCGGGTACGCAGTATTTT.

The sample holds one count of this clone. This chain links TRBV6-2 or TRBV6-3 with TRBJ1-1, with 9 bases identical to TRBD1. The CDR3 sequence is 13 residues long. Germline values: CDR1 MNHEY, CDR2 SVGEGT. After removal of 5 bases from V and 5 bases from J, the junction contained 3 bases not matched to a gene. The CDR3 protein is CASSTGGRTEAFF. The DNA for the CDR3 is TGTGCCAGCAGTACAGGGGGCCGGACTGAAGCTTTCTTT.

As for this clone: Mismatch with germline at one junction end may stem from a read error. The chain carries TRBV5-1 and TRBJ2-3; 9 bases line up with TRBD1. There are 15 residues in the CDR3. Per germline, CDR1 SGHRS and CDR2 YFSETQ. CDR3 protein: CASSLEGQGTDTQYF. The CDR3, as DNA: TGCGCCAGCAGTTTGGAGGGACAGGGAACAGATACGCAGTATTTT.

This sequence joins TRBV6-5 and TRBJ2-1; D may be TRBD2 (5 bases). CDR1 is MNHEY, CDR2 SVGAGI, per germline. CDR3 length: 15 amino acids. V was clipped by 10 bases and J by 0 bases, with 16 bases between them. CDR3 nucleotides: TGTGCCACTACCGGGGTTCTTGCCTCCTACAATGAGCAGTTCTTC. The encoded protein is CATTGVLASYNEQFF.

V and J are TRBV11-3 and TRBJ1-1, with 10 bases identical to TRBD1. V was pared by 6 bases and J by 3 bases, with 7 bases of the junction left unmatched. Per germline, CDR1 SGHNT and CDR2 YENEEA. The CDR3 runs to 15 residues. CDR3 region: CASRGRQGADTEAFF. The CDR3, as DNA: TGTGCCAGCAGGGGGAGACAGGGGGCCGACACTGAAGCTTTCTTT.

In DNA form, the CDR3 reads TGTGCCAGCACCGCGCAGGGCCGGGTGCTGTTTTTT. Translation gives CASTAQGRVLFF. The chain joins TRBV12-3 or TRBV12-4 to TRBJ1-4; D perhaps matches TRBD1 (5 bases). This CDR3 is 12 amino acids long. Deletions cut 7 bases from V and 14 bases from J, with 17 bases between.

The V call is TRBV20-1, the J call TRBJ2-7; D not certain. The CDR3 is made up of 11 amino acids. V lost 6 bases and J 5 bases, leaving 11 bases between the germline ends. Germline V gene lookup returns CDR1 DFQATT and CDR2 SNEGSKA (reference sequence). The CDR3 spells CSAASGHEQYF. The CDR3 DNA follows: TGCAGTGCCGCCAGTGGGCACGAGCAGTACTTC.

CDR3 protein: CASSQEWTGGNQPQHF. CDR3 bases: TGCGCCAGCAGCCAAGAGTGGACAGGGGGCAATCAGCCCCAGCATTTT. The genes are TRBV4-3 and TRBJ1-5; 9 bases agree with TRBD1. The length of the CDR3 is 16 residues. Trimming cost V 0 bases and J 2 bases; bases outside gene matches: 2. In germline, CDR1 is LGHNA, CDR2 YSLEER.

This clone was observed many times. The chain joins TRBV4-3 to TRBJ2-7; 8 bases fit TRBD2. Germline trimming cut 1 base from V and 2 bases from J; bases unmatched to any gene: 1. Germline assignment: CDR1 LGHNA and CDR2 YSLEER. This CDR3 comprises 14 residues. For the CDR3, the DNA is TGCGCCAGCAGCCAAGCGCGGGGGGCCTACGAGCAGTACTTC. It specifies CASSQARGAYEQYF.

V gene TRBV6-2 or TRBV6-3 combines with J gene TRBJ2-7; a possible D gene is TRBD1 (6 bases). The V gene's germline CDR1 is MNHEY and CDR2 SVGEGT. Deletions cut 5 bases from V and 4 bases from J, with 12 bases between. CDR3 length: 13 amino acids. The CDR3 region is CASSPGARYEQYF. CDR3 coding DNA: TGTGCCAGCAGTCCAGGGGCTCGGTACGAGCAGTACTTC.

The J gene is TRBJ1-2, the V gene TRBV27; D remains ambiguous. The V end lost 4 bases, the J end lost 5 bases, and 11 bases lay between the germline ends. The CDR3 is 13 residues long. Germline V lookup: CDR1 MNHEY, CDR2 SMNVEV (reference sequence). CDR3 amino acids: CASSSTTGYGYTF. As DNA, the CDR3 is TGTGCCAGCAGTTCCACGACGGGTTATGGCTACACCTTC.

This clone was detected only once. V gene TRBV19 combines with J gene TRBJ1-2, with D possibly being TRBD1 (6 bases). Per germline, CDR1 LNHDA and CDR2 SQIVND (reference sequence). V gave up 6 bases and J gave up 4 bases, with 18 bases separating them. The CDR3 contains 15 residues. In DNA form, the CDR3 reads TGTGCCAGTAGCGGAGAGGTACAGGGATCCTATGGCTACACCTTC. Protein sequence: CASSGEVQGSYGYTF.

This chain connects TRBV19 to TRBJ2-7, with TRBD1 matching 9 bases. The V gene's germline CDR1 is LNHDA and CDR2 SQIVND (reference sequence). V was clipped by 4 bases and J by 3 bases; unmatched bases: 7. This CDR3 has 15 amino acids. CDR3 DNA sequence: TGTGCCAGTAGTACCTCCGGGACAGGGCTCTACGAGCAGTACTTC. Amino acid sequence: CASSTSGTGLYEQYF.

The chain carries TRBV4-1 and TRBJ2-1; 9 bases are shared with TRBD2. The CDR3 has 14 residues. Germline V gene data show CDR1 as MGHRA and CDR2 as YSYEKL. With V trimmed by 6 bases and J by 6 bases, 6 bases remained unmatched. The CDR3: CASSMGTSRNEQFF. The CDR3, as DNA: TGCGCCAGCAGTATGGGGACTAGCCGCAATGAGCAGTTCTTC.

This chain connects TRBV7-2 to TRBJ2-1; 7 bases map to TRBD1. The germline CDR1 and CDR2 sequences are SGHTA and FQGNSA. With 2 bases clipped from V and 4 bases from J, the junction kept 5 bases outside the gene matches. The CDR3 has 15 residues. The CDR3 sequence: CASSLRGGLYNEQFF. CDR3 bases: TGTGCCAGCAGCTTACGAGGGGGCCTATACAATGAGCAGTTCTTC. Full variable domain (remainder filled in from reference TRBV7-2 and TRBJ2-1): GAGVSQSPSNKVTEKGKDVELRCDPISGHTALYWYRQSLGQGLEFLIYFQGNSAPDKSGLPSDRFSAERTGGSVSTLTIQRTQQEDSAVYLCASSLRGGLYNEQFFGPGTRLTVL.

A note on this clone: Other DNA sequences from this sample encode an identical CDR3 as well. The gene calls are TRBV19 and TRBJ1-6; D remains ambiguous. Germline lookup yields CDR1 LNHDA and CDR2 SQIVND (reference sequence). Trimming pared 3 bases from V and 8 bases from J, leaving 8 bases between. The CDR3 spans 13 residues. CDR3: CASSMVRDSPLHF. The CDR3, as DNA: TGTGCCAGTAGTATGGTGAGGGATTCACCCCTCCACTTT. Complete variable domain (other parts from reference TRBV19 and TRBJ1-6): DGGITQSPKYLFRKEGQNVTLSCEQNLNHDAMYWYRQDPGQGLRLIYYSQIVNDFQKGDIAEGYSVSREKKESFPLTVTSAQKNPTAFYLCASSMVRDSPLHFGNGTRLTVT.

This chain joins TRBV6-2 or TRBV6-3 and TRBJ1-5; D is ambiguous. This CDR3 has 14 amino acids. Deletions cut 5 bases from V and 5 bases from J, with 13 bases between. Germline lookup yields CDR1 MNHEY and CDR2 SVGEGT. Written as DNA, the CDR3 is TGTGCCAGCAGTCCGCGGGGTATTTATCAGCCCCAGCATTTT. It encodes CASSPRGIYQPQHF.

The chain links TRBV7-2 to TRBJ1-2; no reliable D call. Germline CDR1 is SGHTA and CDR2 is FQGNSA. This CDR3 has 13 amino acids. Trimming took off 5 bases at V and 8 bases at J, with 15 bases between the two ends. The CDR3 DNA reads as TGTGCCAGCAGCCCTGGAGGGAAGCGCGGCTACACCTTC. Translating it yields CASSPGGKRGYTF.

The gene calls are TRBV2 and TRBJ1-5; weak D call: TRBD1 (5 bases). Germline lookup yields CDR1 SNHLY and CDR2 FYNNEI. The CDR3 loop spans 15 amino acids. V was trimmed by 4 bases and J by 6 bases, leaving 16 bases between them. The CDR3 coding sequence is TGTGCCAGCAGTGGTCGGGGGAATCTTGGTCAGCCCCAGCATTTT. As protein: CASSGRGNLGQPQHF.

The chain combines TRBV6-5 with TRBJ1-3; D gene ambiguous. V was clipped by 3 bases and J by 1 base, with 10 bases between them. Looked up from germline, CDR1 is MNHEY and CDR2 is SVGAGI. CDR3 length equals 15 residues. The CDR3: CASSYDAGSGNTIYF. CDR3 nucleotide sequence: TGTGCCAGCAGTTATGACGCGGGATCTGGAAACACCATATATTTT.

The CDR3 loop is CSVDQGSYGYTF. The CDR3 DNA sequence: TGCAGCGTAGACCAGGGTTCCTATGGCTACACCTTC. The chain is built from TRBV29-1 and TRBJ1-2, with a tentative D call TRBD1 (5 bases). The CDR3 sequence is 12 residues long. V was pared by 6 bases and J by 4 bases, with 12 bases between. CDR1 and CDR2 from the germline V gene are SQVTM and ANQGSEA.

The gene calls are TRBV7-9 and TRBJ1-5, with TRBD1 as a possible D gene (6 bases). The CDR3 loop spans 17 amino acids. V was clipped by 5 bases and J by 4 bases, with 21 bases between them. Looked up from germline, CDR1 is SEHNR and CDR2 is FQNEAQ (reference sequence). The CDR3 DNA sequence: TGTGCCAGCAGCCCCAGGGGCGATGGGGCTGGGAATCAGCCCCAGCATTTT. It codes for CASSPRGDGAGNQPQHF.

The J gene is TRBJ1-1, the V gene TRBV3-1 (or the pseudogene TRBV3-2); 7 positions agree with TRBD1. V was pared by 1 base and J by 5 bases, with 4 bases of the junction left unmatched. From germline, CDR1 is LGHDT and CDR2 YNNKEL (reference sequence). There are 14 residues in the CDR3. The CDR3 DNA is TGTGCCAGCAGCCAAGTACAGGGGAGGACTGAAGCTTTCTTT. It specifies CASSQVQGRTEAFF.

The gene calls are TRBV5-1 and TRBJ2-1, with 8 bases lining up with TRBD1. This CDR3 contains 21 residues. Germline V gives CDR1 SGHRS, CDR2 YFSETQ. V gave up 6 bases and J gave up 0 bases; unmatched junction bases: 23. The chain's CDR3 is CASKSRDRLGVWSASYNEQFF. CDR3 in DNA: TGCGCCAGCAAGTCCCGGGACAGGCTCGGGGTCTGGAGCGCCTCCTACAATGAGCAGTTCTTC. Based on the CDR3 plus reference TRBV5-1 and TRBJ2-1, the full variable domain is KAGVTQTPRYLIKTRGQQVTLSCSPISGHRSVSWYQQTPGQGLQFLFEYFSETQRNKGNFPGRFSGRQFSNSRSEMNVSTLELGDSALYLCASKSRDRLGVWSASYNEQFFGPGTRLTVL.

The chain carries TRBV4-3 and TRBJ2-1, with 12 bases aligning to TRBD2. Germline V gene lookup returns CDR1 LGHNA and CDR2 YSLEER. The CDR3 consists of 19 residues. V lost 4 bases, J lost 0 bases, and 10 bases stayed unmatched. CDR3 sequence: CASSPRGTSGFSSYNEQFF. Here the CDR3 DNA reads TGCGCCAGCAGCCCGCGCGGGACTAGCGGGTTCAGCTCCTACAATGAGCAGTTCTTC.

The V gene is TRBV5-1, the J gene TRBJ1-6, with 9 nucleotides matching TRBD1. The CDR3 is 14 residues long. Germline loops: CDR1 SGHRS, CDR2 YFSETQ. The V gene end was trimmed by 2 bases and the J gene end by 7 bases; junction bases not matched to a gene: 1. CDR3 sequence reads: CASSFDRGNSPLHF. The DNA of the CDR3 is TGCGCCAGCAGCTTTGACAGGGGGAATTCACCCCTCCACTTT.

This rearrangement joins TRBV6-5 to TRBJ2-7; maybe TRBD1 (6 bases). The CDR3 loop spans 14 amino acids. Germline CDR1 and CDR2: MNHEY and SVGAGI. V gave up 6 bases and J gave up 4 bases, with 16 bases separating them. CDR3 bases: TGTGCCAGCAGACCCCGACAGGCGTTTTACGAGCAGTACTTC. This sequence encodes CASRPRQAFYEQYF.